Shown below are 3 T cell receptor beta chains from a single sample sequenced in a study of blood T cell repertoires in COVID-19. The data were produced by immunoSEQ multiplex PCR, yet TCRdb's version contains in-frame clones alone and is incomplete. The sample has about 140,000 clones; around 82% are singletons. Input material: peripheral blood. These receptors all come from a human donor in a cohort sampled during active COVID-19.

The V gene is TRBV10-1, the J gene TRBJ1-2; 7 bases line up with TRBD1. The CDR3 length is 14 residues. CDR1 WNHNN and CDR2 SYGVQD come from the germline V gene (reference sequence). V shed 9 bases and J 1 base; nucleotides not matched to a gene: 8. CDR3 nucleotides: TGCGCCAGTTACCGAGGGGGCCTTAACTATGGCTACACCTTC. It encodes CASYRGGLNYGYTF.

The chain combines TRBV13 with TRBJ1-6, with 10 bases matching TRBD1. V trimming: 7 bases; J trimming: 4 bases; junction bases outside the gene matches: 7. In germline, CDR1 is PRHDT, CDR2 FYEKMQ (reference sequence). The CDR3 length is 16 residues. CDR3: CASNSRDRGYNSPLHF. CDR3 DNA sequence: TGTGCCAGCAATTCTAGGGACAGGGGTTATAATTCACCCCTCCACTTT.

V gene TRBV12-3 or TRBV12-4 combines with J gene TRBJ2-7; 7 nucleotides agree with TRBD1. V lost 8 bases, J lost 1 base, and 5 bases stayed unmatched. This CDR3 is built from 13 residues. DNA of the CDR3: TGTGCCAGCGGACCGACAGGGTCCTACGAGCAGTACTTC. Encoded protein: CASGPTGSYEQYF.